The clone carrying this T cell receptor (beta chain) was detected only a few times. As yet, its antigen is unknown. The V end was cut by 6 bases, the J end by 2 bases, with 11 bases between. Germline assignment: CDR1 MNHEY and CDR2 SVGAGI. CDR3 size: 14 residues. The data originate from a study of blood T cells in healthy people across ages. Whole-study findings and limits: Older individuals had lower TCR beta diversity per million T cells (the decline was roughly linear).

A second roughly 7 to 11 cycle PCR used barcoded and J-beta primers. TCRdb reprocessed the 5' RACE reads with MiXCR, giving one entry per CDR3 protein. The top ten hold 2.5% to 3.5% of the sample, which has around 780,000 distinct CDR3 sequences, roughly 24% seen once. The data also belong to a second study, concerning T cells of mothers and their children. That source adds: Three healthy Caucasian mothers and their six children donated.

J is TRBJ1-3 and V is TRBV6-5; weak D call: TRBD1 (6 bases). This TCR came from a boy younger than 18 in good health. Sequencing used blood. The CDR3 DNA reads TGTGCCAGCAGCATCAGGGGAACTGGAAACACCATATATTTT. Translating it yields CASSIRGTGNTIYF.